This T cell receptor (beta chain) appears in the sequencing data of a study of T cells in Graves' hyperthyroidism and ophthalmopathy. Whole-study findings and limits: Expanded thyroid clonotypes (above 0.001) were mostly also found in blood. Stable hyperthyroidism was told apart from ophthalmopathy by a model built on 13 V-J features.

This clonotype was seen repeatedly, ten times or more. Its specificity is not known. The CDR3 loop spans 14 amino acids. The V gene's germline CDR1 is SGHVS and CDR2 FQNEAQ. The V gene lost 5 bases and the J gene lost 1 base, with 6 bases spanning the gap. TCR beta CDR3 regions were amplified from RNA. A first-round RT-PCR of the TCR CDR3 used the HTBI primer set. In TCRdb, the multiplex PCR reads were re-called with MiXCR into one record per CDR3 protein. The sample has 300,000 to 450,000 distinct CDR3 sequences; more than 14% are singletons. Each person with ophthalmopathy scored at least 3 on the Clinical Activity Score, reached NOSPECS grade 4 or higher, and had been ill under 3 months.

This TCR was recovered from a woman younger than 45 with Graves' ophthalmopathy. Sequences were obtained from blood. This chain links TRBV7-8 with TRBJ2-6, with D hard to call. CDR3: CASSRLSGANVLTF. CDR3 sequence (DNA): TGTGCCAGCAGCCGGTTGTCTGGGGCCAACGTCCTGACTTTC.